Below, 8 T cell receptor beta chains from the same sample are listed, as sequenced in a study of identical twins (dated by TCRdb to the mid-2010s). The library was generated by 5' RACE. TCRdb names Illumina HiSeq 2000 as the instrument used. TCRdb redid the processing of the public reads, applying fastp at Q25 and MiXCR, and retained in-frame beta chains. Duplicate CDR3 protein sequences are folded into a single record with the most common DNA and genes. The sample has 1,800,000 or so distinct CDR3 sequences on record, under 35% of them singletons. Under 0.35% of the sample rests with the top ten. Sample: cord blood. These receptors were obtained from a newborn girl in good health.

This clonotype has just a few counts. Relative to the germline gene, one junction end is altered; a read error may explain this. The chain has TRBV7-7 and TRBJ2-5, with 11 bases matching TRBD2. The CDR3 is made up of 17 amino acids. Germline CDR1 is SSHAT and CDR2 is FNYEAQ (reference sequence). The CDR3 region has the DNA TGTGCTAGCAGTAAAGGGGTAGCGGGAGGGATACAAGAGACCCAGTACTTC. The encoded protein is CASSKGVAGGIQETQYF.

This clonotype was counted many times. The chain combines TRBV4-2 with TRBJ1-2; tentative D call: TRBD1 (5 bases). The CDR3 has 15 residues. Trimming removed 1 base at V and 3 bases at J, with 12 bases between. Germline V gene lookup returns CDR1 LGHNA and CDR2 YNFKEQ. In DNA form, the CDR3 reads TGTGCCAGCAGCCAAGGCCCTGGGGGGTACTATGGCTACACCTTC. Translating gives CASSQGPGGYYGYTF.

This clonotype occurred a few times. The chain uses TRBV6-1 and TRBJ2-7; TRBD2 is a possible D gene (6 bases). Germline assignment: CDR1 MNHNS and CDR2 SASEGT. CDR3 length: 15 residues. V lost 1 base and J lost 5, with 15 bases in between. Here the CDR3 DNA reads TGTGCCAGCAGTGAAGATTGGGCTAGCGCTAACGAGCAGTACTTC. This sequence encodes CASSEDWASANEQYF.

The V and J genes are TRBV13 and TRBJ2-3; 7 nucleotides match TRBD2. CDR1 is PRHDT and CDR2 is FYEKMQ in the germline V gene (reference sequence). CDR3 length: 16 amino acids. With 1 base clipped from V and 4 bases from J, the junction kept 8 bases outside the gene matches. The CDR3 here is CASSLVSSGDSDTQYF. CDR3 nucleotide sequence: TGTGCCAGCAGCTTAGTATCCAGCGGGGACTCAGATACGCAGTATTTT.

This clonotype has only a few counts. The chain couples TRBV7-9 to TRBJ1-1; 8 positions match TRBD1. This CDR3 has 14 residues. J gave up 3 bases and V 6 bases, and 6 bases lay outside the gene matches. Germline V lookup: CDR1 SEHNR, CDR2 FQNEAQ (reference sequence). CDR3 DNA: TGTGCCAGCAGTCCCAGGGGGCGGTACACTGAAGCTTTCTTT. Translation: CASSPRGRYTEAFF.

This chain links TRBV10-3 with TRBJ2-1, with 7 bases aligning to TRBD1. This CDR3 is built from 13 residues. Germline lookup yields CDR1 ENHRY and CDR2 SYGVKD. The J segment lost 8 bases and the V segment lost 10 bases, leaving 11 bases of the junction unmatched. Here the CDR3 reads CATVPTGFHEQFF. CDR3 in DNA: TGTGCCACCGTACCGACAGGGTTTCATGAGCAGTTCTTC.

The genes are TRBV6-6 and TRBJ1-5, with 8 nucleotides matching TRBD1. This CDR3 is built from 15 residues. Germline CDR1 is MNHNY and CDR2 is SVGAGI (reference sequence). Unmatched junction bases numbered 5, after V lost 5 bases and J lost 2 bases. CDR3 sequence: CASSGKDRGNQPQHF. The CDR3 DNA follows: TGTGCCAGCAGTGGTAAGGACAGGGGCAATCAGCCCCAGCATTTT.

This clonotype was counted a few times. This chain connects TRBV5-5 to TRBJ2-3; no firm D call. This CDR3 spans 14 amino acids. CDR1 is SGHKS, CDR2 YYEKEE, per germline (reference sequence). Trimming removed 3 bases at V and 7 bases at J, with 15 bases between. CDR3 sequence (DNA): TGTGCCAGCAGCTATGGGAATGGTGTGAATACGCAGTATTTT. Translated: CASSYGNGVNTQYF.